This T cell receptor (beta chain) is drawn from a study of Ad26.COV2.S vaccination and SARS-CoV-2 variants. In the study overall: A participant enrolled in the COV1001 Ad26.COV2.S trial arm provided the sample. Overall study results and limits: Responses of T cells in total may have been underestimated by the TCR breadth and depth analyses. With respect to non-spike TCR breadth, vaccine and placebo recipients were similar. There was reportedly substantial breadth in spike-specific CD8+ and CD4+ T cell responses after vaccination.

The treatment is: over 15 received Ad26.COV2.S at low or high dose, single or two shots; 5 received placebo; per-sample allocation not given. Sample collection was performed on day 63 after the first vaccine or placebo injection. The method was immunoSEQ multiplex PCR; TCRdb's version includes in-frame clones alone and lacks a portion of them. The data show hundreds of thousands of clones, roughly 91% seen once. V was pared by 1 base and J by 8 bases, with 14 bases between. The CDR3 is 14 amino acids. Germline V CDR1 and CDR2: MGHRA, YSYEKL. With respect to this clone: The target antigen is unknown.

This chain links TRBV4-1 with TRBJ1-2; the D gene is possibly TRBD1 (5 bases). Sample: peripheral blood, taken in a trial of Ad26.COV2.S vaccine versus placebo. This clonotype was obtained from a person between 18 and 60 years old who received the Ad26.COV2.S COVID-19 vaccine or a placebo. The CDR3 DNA follows: TGCGCCAGCAGCCAAGTGATAGGCCCAGGGGGCTACACCTTC. It translates to CASSQVIGPGGYTF.